A selection of T cell receptor beta chains follows, all from one sample in a study of tumor-infiltrating lymphocytes in primary liver carcinoma. TCRdb reanalysed the multiplex PCR reads using MiXCR and keeps one entry per CDR3 protein. The sample carries under 200,000 distinct CDR3 sequences, about 85% recorded once. The material sequenced was tumor tissue from primary liver carcinoma. All receptors come from a man aged 35 to 55 with primary liver carcinoma and hepatitis B virus infection. Both conserved end residues are part of each CDR3. The D gene is left open where the match is weak. Some rows mark clone size as missing; the rest say once, few, many or name a class of expanded clone.

clone_size,d_call,j_call,v_call,cdr3_nt,cdr3_aa
-,-,TRBJ2-5,TRBV6-1,TGTGTCAGCAGTGGTGGAGACGGTGGAGAGACCCAGTACTTC,CVSSGGDGGETQYF
-,-,TRBJ2-6,TRBV6-1,TGTGCCACCAGTGCCCGAGGGGCTGGGGCCAACGTCCTCACTTTC,CATSARGAGANVLTF
few,-,TRBJ2-2,TRBV5-5,TGTGCCAGCGGACTCCATACCGGGGAGCTGTTTTTT,CASGLHTGELFF
-,-,TRBJ1-1,TRBV10-3,TGTGTCGCCAGTGATCACCAGAACACTGAAGCTTTCTTT,CVASDHQNTEAFF
-,-,TRBJ1-1,TRBV12-3/TRBV12-4,TGTGCCAGCAGTCCCCGCGGTGCTGAAGCATTCTTT,CASSPRGAEAFF
-,TRBD2,TRBJ2-3,TRBV29-1,TGCAGTGCAATGGGAGCGGGGGCAGCGGATACGCAGTATTTT,CSAMGAGAADTQYF
-,-,TRBJ2-7,TRBV12-3/TRBV12-4,TGTGCTCGCAGTTTTGGGGGATCCTACGAGCAGTACTTC,CARSFGGSYEQYF
-,-,TRBJ1-2,TRBV29-1,TGCATCGTTGGGGCGCCAACAGGAACTCATGTGGCTAACTATGGCTACACCTTC,CIVGAPTGTHVANYGYTF
-,-,TRBJ1-5,TRBV6-1,TGTGCTAGCAGTGAAGTGAAGGGCCAGTCCCAGCATTTT,CASSEVKGQSQHF
many,-,TRBJ1-2,TRBV4-1,TGCGCCAGCAGCCAAGACAGGGAGAACTATGGCTACACCTTC,CASSQDRENYGYTF
-,TRBD2,TRBJ2-5,TRBV6-2/TRBV6-3,TGTGCCAGCAGGACTAGCGGGATCGGTGGGCAGTTATTC,CASRTSGIGGQLF
-,-,TRBJ2-3,TRBV29-1,TGCAGCGTTGAGAGCGGTGCCGGCAGCACAGATAGGCAGTATTTT,CSVESGAGSTDRQYF
many,-,TRBJ1-1,TRBV30,TGTGCCTGGAGATTCGTCATGAACACTGAAGCTTTCTTT,CAWRFVMNTEAFF
-,-,TRBJ2-7,TRBV28,TGTGCCAGCAGCCCCCAGAAGGGGGAGCAGTACTTC,CASSPQKGEQYF
-,-,TRBJ2-1,TRBV29-1,TGCAGTGGGGTACGGGAGTTCGATGAGCAGTTCTTC,CSGVREFDEQFF
many,-,TRBJ1-1,TRBV28,TGTGCCAGCAGTTGGAGGGGGAACACTGAAGCTTTCTTT,CASSWRGNTEAFF
-,TRBD2,TRBJ2-1,TRBV4-2,TGTGCCAGCAGCCTCCTAGCGGGTGGCCACAATGAGCAGTTCTTT,CASSLLAGGHNEQFF
-,TRBD1,TRBJ1-4,TRBV11-2,TGTACCAACAGCTTAGACCCGACAGGGGTTGAAGAACTGTTTTTT,CTNSLDPTGVEELFF
many,-,TRBJ2-1,TRBV10-3,TGTGCCATCAGTGAGTCTCTAGCCTCGAGGCCCTACAATGAGCAGTTCTTC,CAISESLASRPYNEQFF
-,-,TRBJ1-1,TRBV6-5,TGTGCCAGCAGTATGACACCGAACTCTGAAGTTTTCTTT,CASSMTPNSEVFF
few,-,TRBJ2-1,TRBV6-6,TGTGCCAGCAGTTACTCTGGCGAGACGGGAGATGAGCAGTTCTTC,CASSYSGETGDEQFF
once,TRBD1,TRBJ2-3,TRBV4-2,TGTGCCAGCAGCCGAAGGACAGGGGAAACAGATACGCAGTATTTT,CASSRRTGETDTQYF